This T cell receptor (beta chain) was captured in a study of T cell repertoires in ileal Crohn's disease (dated by TCRdb to the late 2010s). Regarding the complete study: At the time of surgery, approximately 35% of patients were active smokers, and the median duration of disease was roughly eight years. Endoscopic postoperative recurrence was defined by a Rutgeerts score above i0. TCR repertoire analysis was done in a few dozen Crohn's disease patients from a prospective multicentre cohort. M6 samples were neoterminal ileum biopsies taken at postoperative colonoscopy. The study sequenced about 180 mucosal samples from 57 patients, taken at several locations on the surgical specimen and at postoperative endoscopy. Every patient underwent surgery because of a complication, which was stricturing disease in approximately 61% of cases and penetrating disease in approximately 40%. About half of the patients received postoperative therapy: under 13 received thiopurines and around 20 received anti-TNF agents. The study ran alongside a multicentre cohort designed to identify predictors of early endoscopic recurrence after ileocolonic resection. Paper-wide results and their limitations: Mucosal CD4 and CD8 T cells were sorted and sequenced only in a subgroup of patients, the size of which was not stated. Compared with CD4 T cells, sorted CD8 T cells contained more high-frequency clones, which suggests that the mucosal expansions were mostly CD8. Higher high-frequency clone percentages at surgery were associated with endoscopic recurrence; all patients with clonality above 26.8% (18/57) had recurrence. Postoperative endoscopy was performed at varying times within the first year after surgery, with a median delay of approximately 6.6 months. Patients who were active smokers at surgery had a significantly higher proportion of clonal expansions than non-smokers (around 25% vs 18%, p=0.02).

Roughly 500 nanograms of biopsy DNA per sample were submitted for commercial TCRB immunosequencing. CDR3 regions were amplified from genomic DNA by Adaptive Biotechnology using a two-step, amplification bias-controlled multiplex PCR. Primers covering every V and J gene segment were used in the first PCR, while barcodes and Illumina adapters were added in the second PCR. CDR3 libraries were sequenced using an Illumina instrument. The original pipeline was this. Analysis combined the vendor-provided pipelines with custom analysis of raw data in R/Bioconductor under R version 3.3.0. Clonality, which ranges from 0 to 1, was calculated as the inverse of the normalised Shannon entropy across all productive clones. The repertoire share taken up by the top 100 clones defined high-frequency clones, and only clones that passed a 95% confidence test were kept. The Simpson index measured repertoire diversity, and the Morisita-Horn index measured overlap between samples. TCRdb stores this immuneACCESS table with in-frame sequences only. Part of the clones is absent; in the studies checked, under half of the shortfall reflects unresolved V genes, and no reason is known for the rest. The DNA was the basis for D and trimming; V, J and clone size are from that table. The sample data list 55,000 to 65,000 clones, and approximately 91% of these were observed just once. The ten largest account for roughly 2% of the sample.

Worth noting for this clone: The target of this receptor is not known. Base quality data are lacking; no much larger clone is found one base away.

This sample's time point label indicates: neoterminal ileum biopsy at postoperative endoscopy, about 6 months after surgery. Adults with ileal or ileocolonic Crohn's disease and an indication for ileocolonic resection were eligible for inclusion. Whole ileal mucosal biopsies were stored frozen at -80°C before DNA extraction. Genomic DNA was isolated from frozen whole biopsies using a TRizol-based method, and the DNA was quantified with a NanoDrop 2000 spectrophotometer. Sequencing was carried out using ileal tissue. The origin of this receptor is an adult with Crohn's disease.

The CDR3 amino acid sequence is: CASTLHPGQGSGANVLTF. The nucleotide sequence reads as follows: TGTGCCAGTACCCTCCACCCGGGACAGGGATCTGGGGCCAACGTCCTGACTTTC. Rearrangement joined TRBV6-4 to TRBJ2-6; 9 central nucleotides agree with TRBD1. The CDR3 runs 18 residues from the cysteine to the phenylalanine. Of the read, only the CDR3 DNA is kept; its 54 bases are in frame from base 1. V has 9 bases trimmed and J has 1 base trimmed; junction bases matching no gene number 13. The CDR1 and CDR2 encoded by the germline V gene are MRHNA and SNTAGT.